The 11 T cell receptor beta chains listed next were all sequenced from one sample in a study of cytomegalovirus exposure and HLA in healthy donors. Both 60 Vbeta primers and 13 Jbeta primers went into the PCR. The data were produced by immunoSEQ multiplex PCR, yet TCRdb's version contains in-frame clones alone and is incomplete. The sample lists roughly 67,000 clones, about 80% occurring once. The sequencing sample was made of PBMCs. These receptors all come from a man aged 55 to 70 in good health and CMV-seropositive.

This clone was detected once. V is TRBV6-5 and J is TRBJ2-6; D gene uncertain. Germline assignment: CDR1 MNHEY and CDR2 SVGAGI. The length of the CDR3 is 16 residues. V dropped 4 bases and J dropped 0 bases, with 10 bases sitting between them. The CDR3: CASSFSLSSGANVLTF. As DNA, the CDR3 is TGTGCCAGCAGTTTCTCCTTGAGCTCTGGGGCCAACGTCCTGACTTTC.

There are a few counts of this clone. The genes are TRBV10-3 and TRBJ1-5, with D possibly matching TRBD1 (6 bases). The V and J ends lost 2 bases and 0 bases respectively, with 20 bases between them. Per the germline V gene, CDR1 is ENHRY and CDR2 is SYGVKD. The CDR3 extends over 19 amino acids. The CDR3 DNA reads TGTGCCATCAGTGAGGGGGGGCTAGCGGGGGAAATTAGCAATCAGCCCCAGCATTTT. Residues: CAISEGGLAGEISNQPQHF.

This chain uses TRBV6-6 with TRBJ2-7; a possible D gene is TRBD1 (6 bases). Germline values: CDR1 MNHNY, CDR2 SVGAGI (reference sequence). This CDR3 has 14 amino acids. V lost 6 bases, J lost 1 base, and 13 bases lay in between. CDR3 DNA sequence: TGTGCCAGCAGCCTTGACAGGCCTTCCTACGAGCAGTACTTC. Encoded protein: CASSLDRPSYEQYF.

V gene TRBV2 combines with J gene TRBJ2-1, with TRBD2 as a possible D gene (6 bases). The CDR3 has 16 residues. Trimming removed 6 bases at V and 0 bases at J, with 15 bases between. Germline V gene lookup returns CDR1 SNHLY and CDR2 FYNNEI. The CDR3 spells CASSLIAVSSYNEQFF. In DNA, the CDR3 is TGTGCCAGCAGCCTCATAGCGGTAAGCTCCTACAATGAGCAGTTCTTC.

This chain connects TRBV13 to TRBJ1-5; D gene unclear. Trimming removed 4 bases from V and 3 bases from J, with 4 bases in between. The CDR3 loop spans 12 amino acids. Germline CDR1 and CDR2: PRHDT and FYEKMQ (reference sequence). CDR3 coding DNA: TGTGCCAGCAGCTACTACAATCAGCCCCAGCATTTT. This gives the protein CASSYYNQPQHF.

The rearrangement links TRBV7-9 to TRBJ2-1, with D perhaps matching TRBD2 (6 bases). The germline CDR1 and CDR2 sequences are SEHNR and FQNEAQ (reference sequence). The CDR3 extends over 13 amino acids. Trimming shortened V by 5 bases and J by 8 bases, and 13 bases separated the two germline ends. This CDR3 is CASSPGLLDEQFF. In nucleotides, the CDR3 is TGTGCCAGCAGCCCGGGACTTCTGGATGAGCAGTTCTTC. The full variable domain, its missing parts supplied by reference TRBV7-9 and TRBJ2-1, is DTGVSQNPRHKITKRGQNVTFRCDPISEHNRLYWYRQTLGQGPEFLTYFQNEAQLEKSRLLSDRFSAERPKGSFSTLEIQRTEQGDSAMYLCASSPGLLDEQFFGPGTRLTVL.

The chain recombines TRBV11-1 with TRBJ2-2, with 10 bases matching TRBD1. Trimming removed 3 bases from V and 3 bases from J; junction bases left unmatched: 1. Germline CDR1 and CDR2: SGHAT and FQDESV (reference sequence). This CDR3 contains 15 residues. The CDR3 reads CASSLGTGDTGELFF. In nucleotides, the CDR3 is TGTGCCAGCAGCTTGGGGACAGGGGACACCGGGGAGCTGTTTTTT.

This clone was observed a few times. V gene TRBV4-1 combines with J gene TRBJ1-2; 9 positions match TRBD1. Unmatched junction bases numbered 9, after V lost 2 bases and J lost 8 bases. The CDR3 is 15 amino acids. Germline loops: CDR1 MGHRA, CDR2 YSYEKL. The chain's CDR3 is CASSQRQGGGVGYTF. Written as DNA, the CDR3 is TGCGCCAGCAGCCAAAGACAGGGGGGCGGTGTGGGCTACACCTTC.

The chain employs TRBV11-2 and TRBJ2-7, with D unresolved. Germline V lookup: CDR1 SGHAT, CDR2 FQNNGV. V was trimmed by 0 bases and J by 6 bases, leaving 9 bases between them. The CDR3 covers 13 residues. CDR3: CASSLEPSPEQYF. The CDR3 nucleotides read TGTGCCAGCAGCTTAGAGCCAAGCCCCGAGCAGTACTTC.

V is TRBV4-1 and J is TRBJ1-1; possibly TRBD1 for D (5 bases). Trimming shortened V by 1 base and J by 7 bases, and 13 bases separated the two germline ends. Germline CDR1 is MGHRA and CDR2 is YSYEKL. The CDR3 runs to 14 residues. The CDR3 DNA reads TGCGCCAGCAGCCAAGTAGAACGGGGGAGTGAAGCTTTCTTT. Translating it yields CASSQVERGSEAFF.

This clone was found once. The chain uses TRBV6-1 and TRBJ2-5; TRBD2 agrees at 7 bases. The end of the DNA is better explained by TRBJ2-7, so the J call may be wrong. From germline, CDR1 is MNHNS and CDR2 SASEGT. CDR3 length: 17 amino acids. CDR3 sequence (DNA): TGTGCCAGCAGTGTGGGACCGGGACGGGAGGTTTCCTACGAGCAGTACTTC. Translated: CASSVGPGREVSYEQYF.